The next 21 T cell receptor beta chains were all read from a single sample in a study of regulatory T cells in long-lasting Graves disease. As to time point: persistent/refractory GD, antithyroid drugs over 5 years with positive TRAb. After RNA was extracted from PBMCs, the TCR library was made from it. Building of the TCR beta libraries involved iRepertoire HTBI primers and Arm-PCR of CDR3 regions. TCRdb ran MiXCR on the multiplex PCR reads and lists one entry per CDR3 protein. The sample gives approximately 470,000 distinct CDR3 sequences, roughly 20% of which show up once; less than 9% is in the top ten. The sample in question was peripheral blood mononuclear cells (PBMCs), obtained when the disease was refractory, from a patient treated with antithyroid drugs. These receptors all stem from a female donor with Graves disease.

This clonotype has ten or more counts. The V gene is TRBV11-2, the J gene TRBJ2-5, with D tentatively TRBD1 or TRBD2 (5 bases each). CDR3 length equals 15 residues. The germline V and J ends were trimmed by 4 bases and 5 bases, with 17 bases remaining between them. Germline CDR1 SGHAT, CDR2 FQNNGV. The CDR3 loop is CASSSGTGIRETQYF. The CDR3 bases are TGTGCCAGCAGCTCCGGGACGGGGATTCGGGAGACCCAGTACTTC.

This chain connects TRBV29-1 to TRBJ1-1; possible D gene TRBD1, 5 bases. This CDR3 comprises 14 residues. V was shortened by 6 bases and J by 3 bases, with 17 bases between the two germline ends. CDR1 and CDR2 (germline): SQVTM, ANQGSEA. This CDR3 reads CSVGVGAGYTEAFF. For the CDR3, the DNA is TGCAGCGTGGGGGTAGGGGCGGGGTACACTGAAGCTTTCTTT. Full variable domain (missing parts from reference TRBV29-1 and TRBJ1-1): SAVISQKPSRDICQRGTSLTIQCQVDSQVTMMFWYRQQPGQSLTLIATANQGSEATYESGFVIDKFPISRPNLTFSTLTVSNMSPEDSSIYLCSVGVGAGYTEAFFGQGTRLTVV.

The chain joins TRBV5-5 to TRBJ2-3; 16 bases are shared with TRBD2. J lost 1 base, V lost 2 bases, and 4 bases had no gene match. The length of the CDR3 is 18 residues. From germline, CDR1 is SGHKS and CDR2 YYEKEE (reference sequence). CDR3 sequence: CASSFGTSGRGRTDTQYF. CDR3 nucleotides: TGTGCCAGCAGCTTTGGGACTAGCGGGAGGGGTCGCACAGATACGCAGTATTTT.

This clonotype occurred once. A much larger clone lies a single base off, so this may be a read error. The V gene is TRBV13, the J gene TRBJ2-7; 12 bases match TRBD2. The CDR3 totals 15 residues. The germline V gene has CDR1 PRHDT and CDR2 FYEKMQ (reference sequence). V lost 8 bases and J lost 4; bases outside the gene matches: 9. The CDR3 sequence: CASGVLAGGPYEQYF. The CDR3 nucleotides read TGTGCCAGCGGGGTGCTAGCGGGAGGGCCTTACGAGCAGTACTTC.

The chain is built from TRBV4-1 and TRBJ2-7, with no clear D. This CDR3 has 15 amino acids. CDR1 and CDR2 (germline): MGHRA, YSYEKL. V was shortened by 4 bases and J by 6 bases, with 19 bases between the two germline ends. The CDR3 nucleotides are TGCGCCAGCAGCCGTATTTCTGGCCCGTTCGGCGAGCAGTACTTC. It encodes CASSRISGPFGEQYF.

V and J are TRBV6-4 and TRBJ2-1; 14 positions match TRBD2. Germline V gene sequence: CDR1 MRHNA, CDR2 SNTAGT. The CDR3 consists of 15 residues. V dropped 8 bases and J dropped 8; count of bases not matched to a gene: 8. The CDR3 is CASRGLAGASDEQFF. CDR3 in DNA: TGTGCCAGCCGGGGACTAGCGGGAGCATCGGATGAGCAGTTCTTC.

This clonotype appeared a few times. This chain connects TRBV11-2 to TRBJ2-1; unclear D gene. This CDR3 has 15 amino acids. Germline loops: CDR1 SGHAT, CDR2 FQNNGV. The germline V and J ends were trimmed by 5 bases and 1 base, with 12 bases remaining between them. This CDR3 reads CASSADELSYNEQFF. The CDR3 DNA reads as TGTGCCAGCAGCGCGGATGAGCTTTCCTACAATGAGCAGTTCTTC.

This clonotype was recorded a few times. Here the CDR3 reads CASSLYGQAGGFSGANVLTF. The CDR3 coding sequence is TGTGCCAGCAGTTTGTACGGTCAGGCAGGGGGCTTCTCTGGGGCCAACGTCCTGACTTTC. This chain connects TRBV27 to TRBJ2-6; 8 bases align to TRBD1. V shed 3 bases, J shed 0 bases, and the junction held 13 bases outside the gene matches. The germline CDR1 and CDR2 sequences are MNHEY and SMNVEV (reference sequence). The CDR3 contains 20 residues.

The chain employs TRBV19 and TRBJ2-7; TRBD1 or TRBD2 may be the D gene (5 bases each). Germline values: CDR1 LNHDA, CDR2 SQIVND (reference sequence). CDR3 length: 14 residues. With 5 bases removed from V and 5 bases from J, the gap between germline ends came to 16 bases. The CDR3 loop reads CASSLRGAGHEQYF. CDR3 sequence (DNA): TGTGCCAGTAGTTTAAGGGGAGCTGGCCACGAGCAGTACTTC.

This clonotype was seen only a few times. The chain joins TRBV5-5 to TRBJ2-1; D is perhaps TRBD1 (6 bases). The V and J ends lost 0 bases and 2 bases respectively, with 12 bases between them. Germline assignment: CDR1 SGHKS and CDR2 YYEKEE (reference sequence). The CDR3 is made up of 16 amino acids. CDR3 nucleotide sequence: TGTGCCAGCAGCTTGGGACAGGCCGTCCCCTACAATGAGCAGTTCTTC. Translation: CASSLGQAVPYNEQFF.

The sample holds a few counts of this clonotype. This rearrangement joins TRBV5-4 to TRBJ2-5; a weak D match, TRBD1 (7 bases). Germline loops: CDR1 SGHNT, CDR2 YYREEE (reference sequence). The CDR3 is made up of 16 amino acids. The V end lost 3 bases, the J end lost 5 bases, and 20 bases lay between the germline ends. CDR3 loop: CASSYGAGGGAETQYF. In nucleotides, the CDR3 is TGTGCCAGCAGCTACGGGGCCGGAGGGGGCGCGGAGACCCAGTACTTC.

This clonotype appeared many times. The J gene is TRBJ2-7, the V gene TRBV7-3, with unresolved D. The length of the CDR3 is 13 residues. The V gene's germline CDR1 is SGHTA and CDR2 FQGTGA. V gave up 2 bases and J gave up 2 bases, with 7 bases separating them. In DNA, the CDR3 is TGTGCCAGCAGCTTACCACCAACCTACGAGCAGTACTTC. It encodes CASSLPPTYEQYF.

This chain connects TRBV6-2 or TRBV6-3 to TRBJ2-7; 9 nucleotides agree with TRBD1. The CDR3 length is 15 residues. Germline V gene sequence: CDR1 MNHEY, CDR2 SVGEGT. Losses at the gene ends were 8 bases for V and 3 bases for J; bases not matched to a gene: 11. CDR3 nucleotides: TGTGCCAGCCTTCACAACCCGGGACAGGGCTACGAGCAGTACTTC. Its translation is CASLHNPGQGYEQYF.

The table lists this clonotype with a few counts. Sequence at one end of the junction differs from germline and may be a read error. The CDR3 loop is CASSHRGRSHEQYF. The CDR3 DNA is TGTGCCAGCAGCCACAGGGGTCGCTCCCACGAGCAGTACTTC. The J gene is TRBJ2-7, the V gene TRBV6-8; the match to TRBD1 covers 7 bases. CDR3 length: 14 amino acids. Looked up from germline, CDR1 is MNHGY and CDR2 is SAAAGT.

The table lists this clonotype with many counts. The chain recombines TRBV4-1 with TRBJ2-5; 9 positions agree with TRBD2. The germline V gene has CDR1 MGHRA and CDR2 YSYEKL. V was clipped by 2 bases and J by 5 bases; unmatched bases: 6. The CDR3 has 15 amino acids. The CDR3 spells CASSQKGLAVETQYF. The CDR3 DNA is TGCGCCAGCAGCCAAAAGGGACTAGCTGTCGAGACCCAGTACTTC.

This clonotype was seen a handful of times. One end of the junction does not line up with germline, which may come from a read error. The V gene is TRBV27, the J gene TRBJ1-5; D is unresolved. Germline lookup yields CDR1 MNHEY and CDR2 SMNVEV (reference sequence). This CDR3 has 9 residues. The CDR3 reads CASGFPQHF. In DNA form, the CDR3 reads TGTGCCAGCGGTTTTCCCCAGCATTTT.

This chain connects TRBV19 to TRBJ1-5; no firm D call. The CDR3 contains 13 residues. Germline V gene data show CDR1 as LNHDA and CDR2 as SQIVND (reference sequence). The V end was cut by 1 base, the J end by 11 bases, with 12 bases between. The CDR3 sequence is CASSIAGAGSQHF. As DNA, the CDR3 is TGTGCCAGTAGTATAGCCGGAGCCGGGTCCCAGCATTTT. The variable domain in full, with the rest retrieved from reference TRBV19 and TRBJ1-5, is DGGITQSPKYLFRKEGQNVTLSCEQNLNHDAMYWYRQDPGQGLRLIYYSQIVNDFQKGDIAEGYSVSREKKESFPLTVTSAQKNPTAFYLCASSIAGAGSQHFGDGTRLSIL.

This clonotype was seen more than once but under ten times. The gene calls are TRBV11-2 and TRBJ2-3, with D possibly TRBD1 on 5 matching bases. The germline V gene encodes CDR1 SGHAT and CDR2 FQNNGV. The V and J ends lost 0 bases and 4 bases respectively, with 11 bases between them. The CDR3 has 15 amino acids. The CDR3 sequence: CASSLDGHPSDTQYF. CDR3 in DNA: TGTGCCAGCAGCTTAGATGGACACCCATCAGATACGCAGTATTTT.

As concerns this clonotype: Given a much more abundant clone one base away, this may be a read error. This chain connects TRBV24-1 to TRBJ1-2, with a possible D match to TRBD1 (6 bases). The length of the CDR3 is 14 residues. Trimming took off 6 bases at V and 2 bases at J, with 12 bases between the two ends. Germline CDR1 KGHDR, CDR2 SFDVKD. The CDR3 bases are TGTGCCACCAGTACAAGGGGGACGAACTATGGCTACACCTTC. This codes for CATSTRGTNYGYTF.

The genes are TRBV28 and TRBJ2-2; 8 bases are shared with TRBD2. The trim removed 5 bases at V and 0 bases at J, leaving 5 bases unmatched. Germline lookup yields CDR1 MDHEN and CDR2 SYDVKM. This CDR3 comprises 16 residues. CDR3 bases: TGTGCCAGCAGTCCTCCGGGACTAGCGAACACCGGGGAGCTGTTTTTT. Protein sequence: CASSPPGLANTGELFF.

This clonotype was seen many times. V and J are TRBV29-1 and TRBJ2-5; possible D gene TRBD2, 6 bases. The V end was cut by 6 bases, the J end by 5 bases, with 16 bases between. Germline V gene sequence: CDR1 SQVTM, CDR2 ANQGSEA. The CDR3 spans 13 residues. In DNA, the CDR3 is TGCAGCGTGCTGGGACTGGCGGCGGAGACCCAGTACTTC. Translated: CSVLGLAAETQYF.